This entry concerns a single T cell receptor (beta chain). This same CDR3 is encoded by further DNA sequences in the sample. This entry belongs to a study of shared clonotypes between healthy human individuals. About the study: Three CD4 naive, three CD4 memory, two CD8 naive and one CD8 memory plate were used per donor.

CDR1 and CDR2 (germline): SGHAT, FQNNGV. The V and J ends lost 0 bases and 3 bases respectively, with 9 bases between them. The CDR3 contains 14 residues. Method: immunoSEQ multiplex PCR; TCRdb's copy keeps in-frame clones and lacks some. This sample yields some 980,000 clones, of which around three quarters are seen a single time; approximately 1.5% belongs to the top ten. This TCR was sampled from a young man in good health. The V gene is TRBV11-2, the J gene TRBJ2-7; D call uncertain. Specimen: memory CD4+ T cells sorted from blood. Subset meaning: CD45RA-negative fraction. CDR3 nucleotides: TGTGCCAGCAGCTTAGATGGCACCGACTACGAGCAGTACTTC. Encoded protein: CASSLDGTDYEQYF.